This T cell receptor beta chain emerged from a study of T cells after yellow fever vaccination (dated by TCRdb to 2018 to 2020). Context from the whole study: Libraries from fractions with low cell numbers were prepared with the SMART-Seq v4 Ultra Low Input RNA kit. Blood was drawn at multiple timepoints before and after primary and secondary immunization, with bulk PBMC replicates and cell subsets isolated. To track T-cell clones before and after primary and booster YFV17D yellow fever vaccination, bulk TCR alpha and beta repertoires were sequenced longitudinally. The cohort comprised two healthy male donors, one aged 18 to 30 and one aged 30 to 40 years. Summary of the overall study and its limitations: The study included only a couple of donors, which limits how far the findings can be generalized. Computational filtering was needed because FACS-sorted repertoires could contain abundant contaminating clonotypes from the bulk population. A small share of clonotypes was detected in both CD4 and CD8 compartments, with the overlap likely arising from convergent recombination. Most clones expanded after primary vaccination were re-detected after the booster (96% of CD4 and around nine tenths of CD8), suggesting broad memory maintenance. Compared with the primary T-cell response, the secondary T-cell response was faster but weaker, reaching its peak on day 5 rather than on day 15.

This clonotype showed up just a few times. Its antigen is not yet known. The record has no base qualities; no much larger clone is one base away. From a lookup of the germline V gene, CDR1 and CDR2 are SGHAT and FQNNGV. The CDR3 spans 17 residues, from the cysteine through the phenylalanine. The retained sequence is limited to the CDR3, 51 bases, with the frame set at the first base. The V end loses 5 bases and the J end loses 0 bases, and a stretch of 20 bases separates them. TCR cDNA was synthesized by 5'RACE template switching, which introduced a universal primer site and unique molecular identifiers. Priming of cDNA synthesis was performed from both the TCR alpha and TCR beta constant segments. Two PCR steps were used to amplify libraries, with sample barcodes and sequencing adapters being added in the second step. Sequencing of the libraries was done on either Illumina HiSeq 2500 (2x100 bp) or NovaSeq (2x150 bp). As for how the authors treated the data: Reads were demultiplexed and collapsed into UMI consensus sequences with MIGEC, and V(D)J alignment was performed with MiXCR. Vaccine-responding clonotypes were identified with edgeR using replicate PBMC samples, with FDR below 0.01 and a log2 fold change above 5 up to day 15 being required. Each bulk clonotype was labeled CD4 or CD8 based on which sequenced repertoire, CD4 or CD8, contained the clonotype at higher abundance. TCRdb's own reprocessing of the public reads used fastp at Q25 and MiXCR and kept productive beta chains. For every CDR3 protein sequence, its rows merge into one entry that carries the most common genes and DNA. The V and J calls shown here were made by TCRdb, not taken from the authors' results. The sample table holds 500,000 to 650,000 distinct CDR3 sequences, of which around an eighth were seen once. The ten top clones hold about an eighth of the sample.

This sample's treatment or condition label indicates: live attenuated yellow fever vaccine strain. Two biological replicates of bulk PBMCs were collected at each blood-draw timepoint. PBMCs were isolated from peripheral blood using a standard Ficoll-Paque protocol. TriZol was used to extract RNA from bulk PBMCs, from CD4 and CD8 fractions, and from dextramer-positive and dextramer-negative fractions. The V and J segments used are TRBV11-2 and TRBJ2-7; TRBD2 could be the D gene, as 6 bases match. The sequencing used PBMCs, collected on the day of the yellow fever booster vaccination. The sequence derives from a man aged 25 to 40 who received the YFV17D yellow fever vaccine. The sequence in DNA is TGTGCCAGCAGCACGCCCATGTCGGGGGTAGCCTCCTACGAGCAGTACTTC. This is translated as CASSTPMSGVASYEQYF.